The 8 T cell receptor beta chains below were found in one sample sequenced in a study of response to subunit inactivated influenza vaccine. One entry per CDR3 protein, called by TCRdb with MiXCR from the RT-PCR reads. The data contain hundreds of thousands of distinct CDR3 sequences, approximately 10% of them singletons. These data also formed part of another study, on T cells expressing NK-cell markers. From that report: Making the TCR beta cDNA relied on 5'RACE template switching with UMIs.

The sample consisted of PBMCs from blood, taken on the day of vaccination. All receptors derive from a man between 45 and 60 years old who received an inactivated influenza vaccine.

The chain is built from TRBV15 and TRBJ2-1; D is uncertain. V gave up 5 bases and J gave up 5 bases, with 19 bases separating them. Germline CDR1 LNHNV, CDR2 YYDKDF (reference sequence). The CDR3 is 16 amino acids. In nucleotides, the CDR3 is TGTGCCACCAGCCCTTCCCGGCTAGGAGTGAACAATGAGCAGTTCTTC. Translating gives CATSPSRLGVNNEQFF.

This clonotype was observed a handful of times. The chain has TRBV6-2 or TRBV6-3 and TRBJ2-7, with 10 bases lining up with TRBD2. The CDR3 sequence is 15 residues long. CDR1 is MNHEY, CDR2 SVGEGT, per germline. With V trimmed by 6 bases and J by 2 bases, 7 bases remained unmatched. The chain's CDR3 is CASRRGTSEAYEQYF. CDR3 nucleotides: TGTGCCAGCAGAAGAGGGACTAGCGAGGCCTACGAGCAGTACTTC.

The V call is TRBV18, the J call TRBJ2-3, with D perhaps matching TRBD2 (5 bases). There are 15 residues in the CDR3. CDR1 is KGHSH and CDR2 is LQKENI in the germline V gene. V shed 3 bases and J shed 0 bases, with 10 bases lying between them. CDR3 nucleotides: TGTGCCAGCTCACCGGCTAGCCCTAGCACAGATACGCAGTATTTT. Protein sequence: CASSPASPSTDTQYF.

This clonotype occurred a few times. The rearrangement joins TRBV6-1 to TRBJ2-1, with TRBD2 matching 15 bases. Germline CDR1 and CDR2: MNHNS and SASEGT. V dropped 3 bases and J dropped 7; count of bases not matched to a gene: 1. The CDR3 covers 15 residues. The CDR3 sequence: CASSEGLAGGNEQFF. In DNA form, the CDR3 reads TGTGCCAGCAGTGAGGGACTAGCGGGGGGAAATGAGCAGTTCTTC.

This clonotype was seen repeatedly, ten times or more. This rearrangement joins TRBV20-1 to TRBJ2-3, with D uncertain. Germline CDR1 is DFQATT and CDR2 is SNEGSKA (reference sequence). This CDR3 comprises 14 residues. V lost 3 bases, J lost 0 bases, and 10 bases lay in between. CDR3: CSASTRFSTDTQYF. As DNA, the CDR3 is TGCAGTGCTAGTACCCGCTTTAGCACAGATACGCAGTATTTT.

This clonotype was observed a handful of times. The chain has TRBV7-9 and TRBJ1-5, with D perhaps TRBD1 (5 bases). The CDR3 length is 14 residues. Germline V gives CDR1 SEHNR, CDR2 FQNEAQ (reference sequence). Trimming cost V 6 bases and J 7 bases, with 16 bases left between them. Here the CDR3 reads CASSAGGSNQPQHF. In DNA form, the CDR3 reads TGTGCCAGCAGTGCCGGGGGTTCTAACCAGCCCCAGCATTTT.

This clonotype was seen only once. This rearrangement joins TRBV4-2 to TRBJ2-6, with 9 positions matching TRBD2. The V gene end was trimmed by 0 bases and the J gene end by 0 bases; junction bases not matched to a gene: 9. The CDR3 length is 20 residues. In germline, CDR1 is LGHNA, CDR2 YNFKEQ. CDR3 sequence: CASSQDNAGGPPSGANVLTF. CDR3 bases: TGTGCCAGCAGCCAAGATAATGCGGGAGGGCCACCCTCTGGGGCCAACGTCCTGACTTTC.

This clonotype was counted many times. The V and J genes are TRBV5-1 and TRBJ2-3; D possibly uses TRBD1 or TRBD2 (5 bases each). Germline CDR1 and CDR2: SGHRS and YFSETQ. Trimming pared 0 bases from V and 0 bases from J, leaving 11 bases between. The CDR3 spans 16 residues. The CDR3 region is CASSLDLGGSTDTQYF. The CDR3 DNA reads as TGCGCCAGCAGCTTGGATCTTGGGGGAAGCACAGATACGCAGTATTTT. The variable domain in full, completed from reference TRBV5-1 and TRBJ2-3, reads KAGVTQTPRYLIKTRGQQVTLSCSPISGHRSVSWYQQTPGQGLQFLFEYFSETQRNKGNFPGRFSGRQFSNSRSEMNVSTLELGDSALYLCASSLDLGGSTDTQYFGPGTRLTVL.